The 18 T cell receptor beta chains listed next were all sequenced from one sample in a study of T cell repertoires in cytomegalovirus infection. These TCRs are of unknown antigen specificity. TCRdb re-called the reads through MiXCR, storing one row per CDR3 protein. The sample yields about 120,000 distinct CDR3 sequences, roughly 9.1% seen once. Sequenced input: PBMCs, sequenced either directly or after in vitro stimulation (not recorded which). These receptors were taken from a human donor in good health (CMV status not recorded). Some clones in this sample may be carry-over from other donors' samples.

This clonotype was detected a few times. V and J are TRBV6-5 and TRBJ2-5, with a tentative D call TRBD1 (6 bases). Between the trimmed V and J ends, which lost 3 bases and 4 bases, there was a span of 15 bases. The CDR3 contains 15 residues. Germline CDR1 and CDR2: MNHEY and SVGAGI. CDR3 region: CASSYGGRGGETQYF. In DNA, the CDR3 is TGTGCCAGCAGTTATGGTGGCAGGGGTGGAGAGACCCAGTACTTC.

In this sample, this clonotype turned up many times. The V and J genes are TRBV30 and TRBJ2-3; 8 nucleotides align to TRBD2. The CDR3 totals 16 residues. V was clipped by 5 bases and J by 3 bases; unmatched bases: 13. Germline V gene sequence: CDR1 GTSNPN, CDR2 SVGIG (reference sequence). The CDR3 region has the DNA TGTGCCTGGTTTAGGCGAGCGGGAGTTGGGACAGATACGCAGTATTTT. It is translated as CAWFRRAGVGTDTQYF.

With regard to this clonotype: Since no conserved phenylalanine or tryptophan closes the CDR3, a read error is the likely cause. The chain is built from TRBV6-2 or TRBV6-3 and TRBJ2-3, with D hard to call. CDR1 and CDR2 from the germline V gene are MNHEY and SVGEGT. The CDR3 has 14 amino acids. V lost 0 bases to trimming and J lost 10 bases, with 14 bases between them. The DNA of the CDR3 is TGTGCCAGCAGTTACTCGATCCACCCTCAGGCGCAGTATTCT. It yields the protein CASSYSIHPQAQYS.

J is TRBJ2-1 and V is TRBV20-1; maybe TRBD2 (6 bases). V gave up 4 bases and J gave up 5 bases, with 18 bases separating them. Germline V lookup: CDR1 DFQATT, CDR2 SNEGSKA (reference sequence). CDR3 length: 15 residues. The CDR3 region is CSANSRDSAHNEQFF. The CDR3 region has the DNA TGCAGTGCTAATTCCCGGGACTCTGCCCACAATGAGCAGTTCTTC.

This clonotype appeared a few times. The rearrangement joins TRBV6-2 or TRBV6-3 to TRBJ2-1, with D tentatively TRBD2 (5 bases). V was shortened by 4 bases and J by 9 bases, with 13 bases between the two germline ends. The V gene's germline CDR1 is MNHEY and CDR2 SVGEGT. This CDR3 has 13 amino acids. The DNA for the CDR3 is TGTGCCAGCAGTTTCTGGGGAGTCCCTGAGCAGTTCTTC. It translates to CASSFWGVPEQFF.

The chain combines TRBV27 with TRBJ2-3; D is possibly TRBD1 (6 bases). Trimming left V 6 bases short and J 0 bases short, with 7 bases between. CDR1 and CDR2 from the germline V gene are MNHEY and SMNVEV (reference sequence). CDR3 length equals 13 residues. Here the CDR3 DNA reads TGTGCCAGCAGAGGACAGAGCACAGATACGCAGTATTTT. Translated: CASRGQSTDTQYF.

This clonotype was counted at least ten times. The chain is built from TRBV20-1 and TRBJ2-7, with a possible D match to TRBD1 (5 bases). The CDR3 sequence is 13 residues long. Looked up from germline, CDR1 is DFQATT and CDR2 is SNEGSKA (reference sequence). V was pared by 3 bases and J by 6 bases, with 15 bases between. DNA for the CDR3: TGCAGTGCTAGTTACAGGATCAATGGCGAGCAGTACTTC. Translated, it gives CSASYRINGEQYF.

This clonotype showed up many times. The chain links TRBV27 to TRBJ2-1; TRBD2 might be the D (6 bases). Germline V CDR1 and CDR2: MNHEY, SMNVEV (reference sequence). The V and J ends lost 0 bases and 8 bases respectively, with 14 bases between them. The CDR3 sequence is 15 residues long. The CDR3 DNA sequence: TGTGCCAGCAGTTTATCGCCGGGAGAATGGGATGAGCAGTTCTTC. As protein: CASSLSPGEWDEQFF.

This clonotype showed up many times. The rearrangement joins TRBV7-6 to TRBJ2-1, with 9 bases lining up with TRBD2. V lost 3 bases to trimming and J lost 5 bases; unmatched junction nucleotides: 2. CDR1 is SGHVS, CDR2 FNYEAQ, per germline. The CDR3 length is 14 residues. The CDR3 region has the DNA TGTGCCAGCAGCTTGACTAGCGGCCACAATGAGCAGTTCTTC. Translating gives CASSLTSGHNEQFF.

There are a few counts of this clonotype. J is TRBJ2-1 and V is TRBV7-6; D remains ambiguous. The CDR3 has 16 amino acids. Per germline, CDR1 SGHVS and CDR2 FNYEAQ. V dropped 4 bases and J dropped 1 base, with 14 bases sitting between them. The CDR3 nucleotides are TGTGCCAGCAGCTCGATAAAGGGCCCATCCTACAATGAGCAGTTCTTC. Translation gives CASSSIKGPSYNEQFF.

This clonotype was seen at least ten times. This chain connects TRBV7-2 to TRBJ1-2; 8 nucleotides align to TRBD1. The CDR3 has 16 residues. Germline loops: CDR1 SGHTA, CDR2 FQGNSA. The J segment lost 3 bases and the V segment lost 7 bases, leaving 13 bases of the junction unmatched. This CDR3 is CASTIGQGGGYYGYTF. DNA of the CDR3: TGTGCCAGCACTATCGGACAGGGTGGGGGTTACTATGGCTACACCTTC.

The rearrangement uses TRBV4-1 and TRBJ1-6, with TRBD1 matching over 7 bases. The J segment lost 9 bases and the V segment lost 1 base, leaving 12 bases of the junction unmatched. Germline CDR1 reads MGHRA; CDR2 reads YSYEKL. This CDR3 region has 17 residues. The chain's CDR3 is CASSQGGGRGLRSPLHF. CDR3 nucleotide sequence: TGCGCCAGCAGCCAAGGTGGTGGAAGGGGGCTACGTTCACCCCTCCACTTT.

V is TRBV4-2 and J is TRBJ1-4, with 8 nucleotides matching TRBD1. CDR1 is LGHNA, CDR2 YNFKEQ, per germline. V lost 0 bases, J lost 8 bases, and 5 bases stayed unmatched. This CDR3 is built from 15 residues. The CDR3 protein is CASSQEGRGREKLFF. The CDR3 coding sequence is TGTGCCAGCAGCCAAGAAGGCAGGGGGCGAGAAAAACTGTTTTTT.

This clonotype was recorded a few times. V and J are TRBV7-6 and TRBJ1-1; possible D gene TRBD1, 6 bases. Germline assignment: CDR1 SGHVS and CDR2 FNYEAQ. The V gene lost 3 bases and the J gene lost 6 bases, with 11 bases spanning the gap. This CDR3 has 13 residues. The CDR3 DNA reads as TGTGCCAGCAGCTTCCAACCAGGGGCTGAAGCTTTCTTT. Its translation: CASSFQPGAEAFF.

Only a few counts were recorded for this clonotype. The CDR3 loop reads CASSYPQELFF. CDR3 nucleotide sequence: TGTGCCAGCAGTTACCCACAGGAGCTGTTTTTT. This chain connects TRBV6-2 or TRBV6-3 to TRBJ2-2; D uncertain. The CDR3 extends over 11 amino acids. The germline V gene encodes CDR1 MNHEY and CDR2 SVGEGT. V was shortened by 2 bases and J by 10 bases, with 5 bases between the two germline ends.

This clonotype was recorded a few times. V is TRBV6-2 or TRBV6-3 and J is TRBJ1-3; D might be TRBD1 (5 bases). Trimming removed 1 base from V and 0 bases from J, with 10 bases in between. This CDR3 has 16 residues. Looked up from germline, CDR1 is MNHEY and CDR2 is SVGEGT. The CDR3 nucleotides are TGTGCCAGCAGTTACTGGGGTGGGACCTCTGGAAACACCATATATTTT. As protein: CASSYWGGTSGNTIYF.

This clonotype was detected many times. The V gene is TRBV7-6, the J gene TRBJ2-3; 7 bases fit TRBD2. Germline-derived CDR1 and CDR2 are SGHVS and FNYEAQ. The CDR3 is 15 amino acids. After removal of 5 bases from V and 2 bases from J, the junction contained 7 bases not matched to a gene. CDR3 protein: CASSPLAALTDTQYF. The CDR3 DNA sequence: TGTGCCAGCAGCCCCCTAGCGGCTCTCACAGATACGCAGTATTTT. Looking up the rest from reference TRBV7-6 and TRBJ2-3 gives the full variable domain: GAGVSQSPRYKVTKRGQDVALRCDPISGHVSLYWYRQALGQGPEFLTYFNYEAQQDKSGLPNDRFSAERPEGSISTLTIQRTEQRDSAMYRCASSPLAALTDTQYFGPGTRLTVL.

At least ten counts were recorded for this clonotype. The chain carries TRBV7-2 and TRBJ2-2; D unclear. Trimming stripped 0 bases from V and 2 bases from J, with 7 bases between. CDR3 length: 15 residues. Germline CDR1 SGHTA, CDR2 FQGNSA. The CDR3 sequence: CASSLAGSNTGELFF. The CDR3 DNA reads TGTGCCAGCAGCTTAGCGGGAAGTAACACCGGGGAGCTGTTTTTT.